This T cell receptor beta chain was identified during a study of T-cell memory formation after mild COVID-19. Study at large: The TCR clusters were mostly specific to one donor.

The length of the CDR3 is 14 residues. Germline loops: CDR1 MDHEN, CDR2 SYDVKM. Deletions cut 5 bases from V and 7 bases from J, with 12 bases between. TCRdb re-called the 5' RACE reads with MiXCR, one entry per CDR3 protein. The sample records about 180,000 distinct CDR3 sequences, 16% being singletons. Sequencing was performed on PBMCs or a T cell subset sorted from them (not recorded which). The receptor comes from an adult woman who had mild COVID-19 (a few samples of this study predate the infection). Cell type and time point are not known. The J gene is TRBJ1-6, the V gene TRBV28; D is uncertain. The DNA for the CDR3 is TGTGCCAGCAGTACTCGGACCGCAAATTCACCCCTCCACTTT. It specifies CASSTRTANSPLHF. Full variable domain (remainder filled in from reference TRBV28 and TRBJ1-6): DVKVTQSSRYLVKRTGEKVFLECVQDMDHENMFWYRQDPGLGLRLIYFSYDVKMKEKGDIPEGYSVSREKKERFSLILESASTNQTSMYLCASSTRTANSPLHFGNGTRLTVT.